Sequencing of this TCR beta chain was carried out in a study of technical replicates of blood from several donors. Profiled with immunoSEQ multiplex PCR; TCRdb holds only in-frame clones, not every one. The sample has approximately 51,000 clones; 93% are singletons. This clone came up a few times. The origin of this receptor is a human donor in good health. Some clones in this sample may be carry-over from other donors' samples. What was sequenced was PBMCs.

DNA for the CDR3: TGTGCCAGCAGCGTAGCCGCAGATACGCAGTATTTT. It specifies CASSVAADTQYF. This sequence joins TRBV9 and TRBJ2-3, with no clear D. V was clipped by 0 bases and J by 4 bases, with 3 bases between them. Germline CDR1 is SGDLS and CDR2 is YYNGEE. This CDR3 spans 12 amino acids.